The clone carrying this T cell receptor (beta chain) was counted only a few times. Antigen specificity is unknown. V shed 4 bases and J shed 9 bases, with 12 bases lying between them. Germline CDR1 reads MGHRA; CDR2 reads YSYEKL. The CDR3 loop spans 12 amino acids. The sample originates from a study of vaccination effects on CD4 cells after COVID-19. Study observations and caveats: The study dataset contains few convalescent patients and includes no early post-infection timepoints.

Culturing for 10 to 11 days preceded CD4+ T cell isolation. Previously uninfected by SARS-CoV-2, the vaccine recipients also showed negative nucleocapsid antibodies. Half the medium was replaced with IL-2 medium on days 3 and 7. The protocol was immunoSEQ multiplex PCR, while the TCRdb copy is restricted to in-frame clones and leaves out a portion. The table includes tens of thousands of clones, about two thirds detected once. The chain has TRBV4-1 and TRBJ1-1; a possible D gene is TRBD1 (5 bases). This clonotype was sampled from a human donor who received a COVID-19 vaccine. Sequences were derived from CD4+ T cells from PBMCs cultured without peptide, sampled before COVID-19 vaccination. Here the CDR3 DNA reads TGCGCCAGCAGCCCCGCGTCAGGGAAAGCTTTCTTT. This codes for CASSPASGKAFF.